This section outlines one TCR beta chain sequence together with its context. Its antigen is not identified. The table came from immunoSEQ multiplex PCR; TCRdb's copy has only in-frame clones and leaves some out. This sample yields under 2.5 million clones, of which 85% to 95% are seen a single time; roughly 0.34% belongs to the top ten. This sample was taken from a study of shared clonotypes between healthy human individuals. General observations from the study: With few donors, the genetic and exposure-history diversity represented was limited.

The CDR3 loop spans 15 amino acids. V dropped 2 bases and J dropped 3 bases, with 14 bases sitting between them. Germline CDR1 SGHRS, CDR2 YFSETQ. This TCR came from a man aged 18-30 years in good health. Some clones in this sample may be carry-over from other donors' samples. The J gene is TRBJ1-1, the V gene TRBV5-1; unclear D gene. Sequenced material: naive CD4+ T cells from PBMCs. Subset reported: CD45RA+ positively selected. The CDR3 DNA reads TGCGCCAGCAGCTTAGCACCTGGCGGGCACACTGAAGCTTTCTTT. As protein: CASSLAPGGHTEAFF. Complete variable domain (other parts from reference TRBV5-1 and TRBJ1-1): KAGVTQTPRYLIKTRGQQVTLSCSPISGHRSVSWYQQTPGQGLQFLFEYFSETQRNKGNFPGRFSGRQFSNSRSEMNVSTLELGDSALYLCASSLAPGGHTEAFFGQGTRLTVV.